The TCR beta chain described here comes from a study of PD-1 blockade in mismatch repair-deficient tumors (TCRdb year 2017). Context from the whole study: Between September 2013 and September 2016, the trial enrolled around 86 consecutive patients with approximately twelve mismatch repair-deficient cancer types, every one of whom had been previously treated and was progressing. Deep sequencing of TCR CDR3 regions was used to track tumor-associated T cell clones in peripheral blood of patients responding to PD-1 blockade. Study-wide conclusions, independent of this receptor: After pembrolizumab, tumor-resident clones, which were often undetectable in blood before treatment, expanded rapidly and then contracted, generally ahead of radiologic responses.

Library prep was done by the immunoSEQ multiplex PCR assay. TCRdb stores this immuneACCESS table with in-frame sequences only. Part of the clones is absent; in the studies checked, under half of the shortfall reflects unresolved V genes, and no reason is known for the rest. The sample table holds about 100,000 clones, of which roughly four fifths were seen once. The top ten clones comprise around 6.5% of the sample. Mismatch repair deficiency in every enrolled patient was established by polymerase chain reaction or immunohistochemistry. TCR sequencing was performed for three patients who responded to pembrolizumab therapy. Pembrolizumab PD-1 blockade was prospectively tested in advanced mismatch repair-deficient cancers, regardless of tissue of origin, in the phase II trial. Serial peripheral blood T cell samples were collected before and at multiple times after starting PD-1 blockade. The timing of each blood sample was reported as weeks after the first dose of pembrolizumab.

This clone was picked up a small number of times. Its specific antigen is unknown. No much larger clonotype is one base removed from it; base qualities were not supplied. Source: peripheral blood, taken roughly eight months after starting pembrolizumab. This TCR came from an adult with mismatch repair-deficient cancer.

CDR3 region: CASSLGQQTYEQYF. The bases are TGTGCCAGCAGCTTGGGACAGCAAACCTACGAGCAGTACTTC. The V and J segments used are TRBV5-5 and TRBJ2-7; TRBD1 might be the D gene, on 5 matching bases. The CDR3 covers 14 residues, taking in both the cysteine and the phenylalanine. The read is trimmed to its CDR3 DNA, 42 bases read in frame from base 1. Trimming costs V 0 bases and J 2 bases, and their ends lie 9 bases apart. As encoded in the germline V gene (reference sequence), CDR1 is SGHKS while CDR2 is YYEKEE. Extended through the reference TRBV5-5 and TRBJ2-7 proteins, this CDR3 yields the full variable domain: DAGVTQSPTHLIKTRGQQVTLRCSPISGHKSVSWYQQVLGQGPQFIFQYYEKEERGRGNFPDRFSARQFPNYSSELNVNALLLGDSALYLCASSLGQQTYEQYFGPGTRLTVT.